The 31 T cell receptor beta chains reported below all come from one sample, sequenced in a study of CD8+CD57+ T cells in acquired aplastic anemia. The use of genomic DNA as template underpinned the TCR beta VDJ and CDR3 profiling. TCRdb fed the reads into MiXCR, producing one record per CDR3 protein. The table lists roughly 180,000 distinct CDR3 sequences, 45% to 50% of them singletons. The sample consisted of sorted CD4+, CD8+, or CD8+CD57+ T cells (not recorded which) from PBMCs. These receptors were obtained from a human donor in good health.

The chain employs TRBV21-1 and TRBJ1-1. TRBV21-1 is annotated as a pseudogene. This CDR3 has 16 amino acids. This CDR3 is CASSNYSAYVSAEAFF. As DNA, the CDR3 is TGTGCCAGCAGCAATTACAGCGCGTACGTTAGCGCTGAAGCTTTCTTT.

The chain employs TRBV5-1 and TRBJ2-5; maybe TRBD2 (9 bases). Germline-derived CDR1 and CDR2 are SGHRS and YFSETQ. Trimming left V 4 bases short and J 5 bases short, with 18 bases between. This CDR3 has 15 residues. CDR3 in DNA: TGCGCCAGCAGCCAGACAGGGGCGGGAGGGGAGACCCAGTACTTC. Translating it yields CASSQTGAGGETQYF.

The J gene is TRBJ2-5, the V gene TRBV2; 13 bases line up with TRBD2. CDR3 length: 15 amino acids. Trimming took 5 bases from V and 4 from J; bases not matched to a gene: 4. Germline CDR1 is SNHLY and CDR2 is FYNNEI. The CDR3 loop is CASSRLAGGRETQYF. The CDR3 nucleotides are TGTGCCAGCAGTAGACTAGCGGGAGGAAGAGAGACCCAGTACTTC.

The chain employs TRBV4-3 and TRBJ2-3, with D unclear. Trimming pared 1 base from V and 2 bases from J, leaving 4 bases between. CDR3 length: 13 amino acids. The V gene's germline CDR1 is LGHNA and CDR2 YSLEER. CDR3 loop: CASSQGSTDTQYF. The CDR3 region has the DNA TGCGCCAGCAGCCAAGGGTCCACAGATACGCAGTATTTT.

To note about this clonotype: A much larger clone is a single base away; this may be a read error. No conserved phenylalanine or tryptophan is present at the end of the CDR3, so a read error is the likely explanation. This chain joins TRBV6-1 and TRBJ2-7, with TRBD2 matching over 12 bases. V dropped 6 bases and J dropped 4; count of bases not matched to a gene: 4. Per the germline V gene, CDR1 is MNHNS and CDR2 is SASEGT. CDR3 length: 14 residues. The CDR3 nucleotides are TGTGCCAGCAGGAAGACTAGCGGGGGTTACGAGCAGTACCTC. It specifies CASRKTSGGYEQYL.

A word on this clonotype: A much bigger clone sits one base away, suggesting this may be a read error. CDR3 sequence (DNA): TGTGCCAGCAGCTCCCAGGGGGGGGGAACTAATGAAAATCTGTTTTTT. It encodes CASSSQGGGTNENLFF. This rearrangement joins TRBV11-1 to TRBJ1-4, with 7 positions matching TRBD1. Germline V lookup: CDR1 SGHAT, CDR2 FQDESV (reference sequence). The CDR3 totals 16 residues.

The gene calls are TRBV20-1 and TRBJ1-5; a weak D match, TRBD1 (6 bases). CDR1 DFQATT and CDR2 SNEGSKA come from the germline V gene (reference sequence). V lost 3 bases to trimming and J lost 5 bases, with 11 bases between them. The CDR3 is 13 residues long. CDR3 nucleotides: TGCAGTGCTAGGAGGGGGGTCGATCAGCCCCAGCATTTT. Amino acids: CSARRGVDQPQHF.

Regarding this clonotype: A much more abundant neighbour one base away suggests this may be a read error. Here the CDR3 reads CSAVRASGPRDEQFF. DNA of the CDR3: TGCAGTGCAGTTCGAGCTAGCGGGCCTCGCGATGAGCAGTTCTTC. The V call is TRBV20-1, the J call TRBJ2-1; TRBD2 matches at 8 bases. V shed 6 bases, J shed 8 bases, and the junction held 15 bases outside the gene matches. The CDR3 runs to 15 residues. Germline V gene sequence: CDR1 DFQATT, CDR2 SNEGSKA (reference sequence).

The V call is TRBV19, the J call TRBJ2-1; TRBD1 agrees at 7 bases. J was trimmed by 3 bases and V by 9 bases; bases with no gene match: 5. CDR1 and CDR2 (germline): LNHDA, SQIVND (reference sequence). The CDR3 loop spans 13 amino acids. For the CDR3, the DNA is TGTGCCAGCAGACAGGGATTCTACAATGAGCAGTTCTTC. It specifies CASRQGFYNEQFF.

The chain combines TRBV2 with TRBJ1-1; D is unresolved. The CDR3 extends over 14 amino acids. Between the trimmed V and J ends, which lost 4 bases and 6 bases, there was a span of 15 bases. The germline V gene has CDR1 SNHLY and CDR2 FYNNEI. The CDR3 DNA reads as TGTGCCAGCAGTGTTTTCGGATCATCGGCTGAAGCTTTCTTT. Translation gives CASSVFGSSAEAFF.

This clonotype was detected many times. This chain joins TRBV6-1 and TRBJ1-2; no definite D call. Germline V gene lookup returns CDR1 MNHNS and CDR2 SASEGT. CDR3 size: 15 residues. V dropped 3 bases and J dropped 3 bases, with 14 bases sitting between them. The CDR3 is CASSDPGSGHYGYTF. CDR3 nucleotide sequence: TGTGCCAGCAGTGATCCTGGTTCCGGGCACTATGGCTACACCTTC.

Worth noting for this clonotype: One end of the junction does not line up with germline, which may come from a read error. The chain combines TRBV7-3 with TRBJ2-3, with 7 bases identical to TRBD1. Germline V gene data show CDR1 as SGHTA and CDR2 as FQGTGA. The CDR3 totals 16 residues. CDR3 sequence reads: CASSKRQGHGADTQYF. The CDR3 nucleotides read TGTGCCAGCAGCAAGCGACAGGGTCATGGTGCAGATACGCAGTACTTT.

This chain connects TRBV18 to TRBJ2-6, with D perhaps given as TRBD1 or TRBD2 (5 bases each). Germline V gene data show CDR1 as KGHSH and CDR2 as LQKENI. CDR3 length: 15 residues. V dropped 2 bases and J dropped 2 bases, with 7 bases sitting between them. CDR3 nucleotide sequence: TGTGCCAGCTCACCATTGGGGGCTGGGGCCAACGTCCTGACTTTC. It translates to CASSPLGAGANVLTF.

The V gene is TRBV29-1, the J gene TRBJ2-3, with 12 bases lining up with TRBD2. The CDR3 consists of 17 residues. Germline CDR1 SQVTM, CDR2 ANQGSEA. J was trimmed by 2 bases and V by 3 bases; bases with no gene match: 9. CDR3 loop: CSVDLGLAGGLTDTQYF. The CDR3 DNA is TGCAGCGTTGATCTAGGGCTAGCGGGGGGGCTCACAGATACGCAGTATTTT.

This clonotype rates as medium-sized. In DNA, the CDR3 is TGTGCCATCAGTGAGTCTCAAGCGGGAGTTGGGGAGCAGTACTTC. As protein: CAISESQAGVGEQYF. The V call is TRBV10-3, the J call TRBJ2-7; 8 nucleotides match TRBD2. The CDR3 runs 15 residues. CDR1 is ENHRY, CDR2 SYGVKD, per germline. The V and J ends lost 0 bases and 7 bases, in that order; junction bases with no gene match: 8.

On this clonotype: Because the CDR3 is missing its conserved closing phenylalanine or tryptophan, this is likely a read error. V gene TRBV7-3 combines with J gene TRBJ2-2, with no clear D. Germline-derived CDR1 and CDR2 are SGHTA and FQGTGA. The length of the CDR3 is 15 residues. Trimming shortened V by 3 bases and J by 2 bases, and 10 bases separated the two germline ends. In nucleotides, the CDR3 is TGTGCCAGCAGCTTCAGCCTCAGAAACACCGGGGAGCTGTTTCTT. This encodes CASSFSLRNTGELFL.

In this sample, this clonotype turned up many times. The V gene is TRBV5-5, the J gene TRBJ2-7; TRBD1 aligns across 7 bases. The V gene's germline CDR1 is SGHKS and CDR2 YYEKEE (reference sequence). CDR3 size: 15 residues. V lost 4 bases and J lost 4; bases outside the gene matches: 11. The CDR3 region has the DNA TGTGCCAGCAGCCGAGTCGGGACAGCAGATTACGAGCAGTACTTC. As protein: CASSRVGTADYEQYF.

This clonotype was picked up many times. The rearrangement links TRBV30 to TRBJ1-6; D remains unclear. The germline V gene encodes CDR1 GTSNPN and CDR2 SVGIG (reference sequence). Trimming cost V 3 bases and J 8 bases, with 8 bases left between them. The CDR3 has 12 residues. The CDR3 protein is CAWSLIYSPLHF. In nucleotides, the CDR3 is TGTGCCTGGAGCCTCATTTATTCACCCCTCCACTTT.

This clonotype was found many times. The chain recombines TRBV7-9 with TRBJ1-3; 7 bases map to TRBD1. Germline CDR1 reads SEHNR; CDR2 reads FQNEAQ (reference sequence). The CDR3 runs to 15 residues. The V segment lost 6 bases and the J segment 4 bases; nucleotides outside the gene matches: 9. CDR3 nucleotides: TGTGCCAGCAGTACCAAACAGGGGACGGGAAACACCATATATTTT. It specifies CASSTKQGTGNTIYF. The full variable domain, with the rest looked up from reference TRBV7-9 and TRBJ1-3, is DTGVSQNPRHKITKRGQNVTFRCDPISEHNRLYWYRQTLGQGPEFLTYFQNEAQLEKSRLLSDRFSAERPKGSFSTLEIQRTEQGDSAMYLCASSTKQGTGNTIYFGEGSWLTVV.

The chain uses TRBV7-6 and TRBJ2-3; D is ambiguous. CDR1 and CDR2 from the germline V gene are SGHVS and FNYEAQ. This CDR3 contains 13 residues. V lost 5 bases and J lost 6, with 12 bases in between. The DNA of the CDR3 is TGTGCCAGCAGCACAGACCCCCCCGATACGCAGTATTTT. It encodes CASSTDPPDTQYF.

This clonotype came up many times. The chain employs TRBV20-1 and TRBJ2-1; 13 nucleotides match TRBD2. With 2 bases clipped from V and 9 bases from J, the junction kept 7 bases outside the gene matches. The V gene's germline CDR1 is DFQATT and CDR2 SNEGSKA (reference sequence). CDR3 size: 15 residues. The chain's CDR3 is CSARLGLAGVIEQFF. DNA for the CDR3: TGCAGTGCTAGACTCGGACTAGCGGGAGTTATTGAGCAGTTCTTC.

This sequence joins TRBV19 and TRBJ1-1; a possible D gene is TRBD1 (5 bases). Per germline, CDR1 LNHDA and CDR2 SQIVND (reference sequence). Trimming took 3 bases from V and 1 from J, leaving 9 bases between them. The length of the CDR3 is 14 residues. Here the CDR3 DNA reads TGTGCCAGTAGTATGCAGGGAGGGAACACTGAAGCTTTCTTT. Its protein is CASSMQGGNTEAFF.

V and J are TRBV6-1 and TRBJ1-1; tentatively, D is TRBD1 (5 bases). The CDR3 loop spans 14 amino acids. CDR1 is MNHNS and CDR2 is SASEGT in the germline V gene. The germline V and J ends were trimmed by 8 bases and 1 base, with 14 bases remaining between them. In DNA, the CDR3 is TGTGCCAGCGAAACAGGAGGGCGGAACACTGAAGCTTTCTTT. Amino acid sequence: CASETGGRNTEAFF.

The chain uses TRBV5-1 and TRBJ1-5; possible D gene TRBD1, 5 bases. Germline V CDR1 and CDR2: SGHRS, YFSETQ. This CDR3 is built from 15 residues. V lost 6 bases and J lost 4, with 17 bases in between. The CDR3 nucleotides read TGCGCCAGCAAGAGGTGGACGGGGGAGAATCAGCCCCAGCATTTT. Translating gives CASKRWTGENQPQHF.

J is TRBJ1-5 and V is TRBV7-6, with D possibly matching TRBD1 (5 bases). Trimming removed 1 base from V and 9 bases from J, with 19 bases in between. Germline CDR1 is SGHVS and CDR2 is FNYEAQ. The CDR3 spans 16 residues. The CDR3 DNA reads TGTGCCAGCAGCTTAGGAAGCACAGGCGCGACGTCGCCCCAGCATTTT. Translating it yields CASSLGSTGATSPQHF.

The genes are TRBV2 and TRBJ2-5; tentative D call: TRBD1 (5 bases). Trimming pared 8 bases from V and 0 bases from J, leaving 16 bases between. Germline-derived CDR1 and CDR2 are SNHLY and FYNNEI. This CDR3 region has 15 residues. CDR3 DNA: TGTGCCAGCCATTCCGACAGACTGTACCAAGAGACCCAGTACTTC. Translating it yields CASHSDRLYQETQYF.

The rearrangement joins TRBV18 to TRBJ1-1; D perhaps matches TRBD1 (6 bases). Trimming left V 2 bases short and J 1 base short, with 14 bases between. The CDR3 extends over 16 amino acids. Per germline, CDR1 KGHSH and CDR2 LQKENI. The CDR3 region has the DNA TGTGCCAGCTCACCATCCAGGGGCCGAACGAACACTGAAGCTTTCTTT. Encoded protein: CASSPSRGRTNTEAFF.

This clonotype was recorded many times. V gene TRBV11-2 combines with J gene TRBJ1-2; D gene unclear. The V gene's germline CDR1 is SGHAT and CDR2 FQNNGV. Trimming shortened V by 0 bases and J by 1 base, and 12 bases separated the two germline ends. This CDR3 spans 16 amino acids. The CDR3 protein is CASSLELRRVNYGYTF. In DNA, the CDR3 is TGTGCCAGCAGCTTAGAGCTACGTCGGGTTAACTATGGCTACACCTTC.

The CDR3 protein is CAWSPRGGNTEAFF. CDR3 nucleotides: TGTGCCTGGAGCCCCCGGGGGGGAAACACTGAAGCTTTCTTT. The chain couples TRBV30 to TRBJ1-1; D perhaps matches TRBD1 (5 bases). The germline V and J ends were trimmed by 3 bases and 2 bases, with 13 bases remaining between them. Germline assignment: CDR1 GTSNPN and CDR2 SVGIG (reference sequence). The CDR3 contains 14 residues.

The rearrangement joins TRBV3-1 to TRBJ1-1; D not resolved. The length of the CDR3 is 13 residues. Looked up from germline, CDR1 is LGHDT and CDR2 is YNNKEL (reference sequence). V was shortened by 2 bases and J by 7 bases, with 11 bases between the two germline ends. CDR3 in amino acids: CASSQSDTREAFF. The CDR3 region has the DNA TGTGCCAGCAGCCAATCCGACACCCGTGAAGCTTTCTTT.

The J gene is TRBJ2-1, the V gene TRBV20-1, with TRBD2 as a possible D gene (6 bases). The germline gives CDR1 DFQATT, CDR2 SNEGSKA (reference sequence). V was cut by 6 bases and J by 15 bases, with 18 bases left in between. The CDR3 is 11 residues long. CDR3 loop: CSATLLAGRFF. In nucleotides, the CDR3 is TGCAGTGCAACTTTACTAGCTGGGCGGTTCTTC.